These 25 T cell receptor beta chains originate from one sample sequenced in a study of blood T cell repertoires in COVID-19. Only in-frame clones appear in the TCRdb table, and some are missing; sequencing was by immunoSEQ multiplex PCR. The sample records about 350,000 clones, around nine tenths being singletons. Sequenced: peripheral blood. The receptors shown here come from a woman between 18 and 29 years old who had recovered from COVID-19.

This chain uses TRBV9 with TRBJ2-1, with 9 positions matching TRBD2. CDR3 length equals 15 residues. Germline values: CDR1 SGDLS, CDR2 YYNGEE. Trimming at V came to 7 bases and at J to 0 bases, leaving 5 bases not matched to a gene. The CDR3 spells CASSGGRGSYNEQFF. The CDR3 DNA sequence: TGTGCCAGCTCCGGCGGGAGGGGCTCCTACAATGAGCAGTTCTTC.

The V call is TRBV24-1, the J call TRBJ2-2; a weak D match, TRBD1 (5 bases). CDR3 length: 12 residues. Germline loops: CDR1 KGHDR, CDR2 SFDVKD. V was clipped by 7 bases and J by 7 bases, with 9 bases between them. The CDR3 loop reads CATSTGHGELFF. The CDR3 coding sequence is TGTGCCACCAGCACCGGACACGGGGAGCTGTTTTTT.

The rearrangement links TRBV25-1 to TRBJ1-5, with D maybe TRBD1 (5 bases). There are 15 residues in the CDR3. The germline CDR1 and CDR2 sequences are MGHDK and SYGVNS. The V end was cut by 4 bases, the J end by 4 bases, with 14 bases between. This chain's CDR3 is CASSAGQGGNQPQHF. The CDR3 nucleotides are TGTGCCAGCAGTGCAGGGCAGGGTGGGAATCAGCCCCAGCATTTT.

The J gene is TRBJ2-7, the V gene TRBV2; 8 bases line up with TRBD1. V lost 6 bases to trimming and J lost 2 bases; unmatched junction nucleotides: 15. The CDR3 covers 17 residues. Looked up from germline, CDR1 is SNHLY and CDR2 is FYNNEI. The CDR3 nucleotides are TGTGCCAGCAGCGCCGGGACAGGTAGAGTTGGGGCCTACGAGCAGTACGTC. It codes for CASSAGTGRVGAYEQYV.

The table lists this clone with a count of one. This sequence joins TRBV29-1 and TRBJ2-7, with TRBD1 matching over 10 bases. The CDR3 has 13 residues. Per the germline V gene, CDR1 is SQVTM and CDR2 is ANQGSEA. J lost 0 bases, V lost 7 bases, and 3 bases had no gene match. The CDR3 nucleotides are TGCAGCGCTGACAGGGGGCTCTCCTACGAGCAGTACGTC. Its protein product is CSADRGLSYEQYV.

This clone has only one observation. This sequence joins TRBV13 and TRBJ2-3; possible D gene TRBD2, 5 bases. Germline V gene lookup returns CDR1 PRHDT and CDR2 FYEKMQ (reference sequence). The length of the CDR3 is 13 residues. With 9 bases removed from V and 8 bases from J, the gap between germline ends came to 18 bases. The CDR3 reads CASGYGGSGTQYF. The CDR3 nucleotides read TGTGCCAGTGGATACGGTGGGAGTGGTACGCAGTATTTT.

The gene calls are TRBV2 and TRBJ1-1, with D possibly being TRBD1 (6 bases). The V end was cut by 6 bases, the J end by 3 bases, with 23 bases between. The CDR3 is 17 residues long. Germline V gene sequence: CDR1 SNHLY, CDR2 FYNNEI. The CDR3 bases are TGTGCCAGCAGATTTGAACGGGGGGCGTTGATGGACACTGAAGCTTTCTTT. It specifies CASRFERGALMDTEAFF.

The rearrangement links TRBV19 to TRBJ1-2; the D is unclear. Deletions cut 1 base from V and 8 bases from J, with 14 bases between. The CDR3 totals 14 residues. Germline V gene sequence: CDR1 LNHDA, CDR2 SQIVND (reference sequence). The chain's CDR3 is CASSIVAAQEGYTF. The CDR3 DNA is TGTGCCAGTAGTATAGTAGCGGCCCAGGAGGGCTACACCTTC.

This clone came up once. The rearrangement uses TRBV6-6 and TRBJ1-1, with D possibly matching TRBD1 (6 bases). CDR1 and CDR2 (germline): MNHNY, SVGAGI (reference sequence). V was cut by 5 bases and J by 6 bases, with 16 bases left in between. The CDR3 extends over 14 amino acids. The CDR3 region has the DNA TGTGCCAGCAGTACCTCGGGGGGGCTTGCTGAAGCTTTCTTT. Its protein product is CASSTSGGLAEAFF.

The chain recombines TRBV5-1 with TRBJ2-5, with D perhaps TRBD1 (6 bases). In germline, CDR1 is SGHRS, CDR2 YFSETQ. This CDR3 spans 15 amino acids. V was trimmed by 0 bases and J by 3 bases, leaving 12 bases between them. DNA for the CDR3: TGCGCCAGCAGCTTGGATACAGGGCCGGAAGAGACCCAGTACTTC. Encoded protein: CASSLDTGPEETQYF.

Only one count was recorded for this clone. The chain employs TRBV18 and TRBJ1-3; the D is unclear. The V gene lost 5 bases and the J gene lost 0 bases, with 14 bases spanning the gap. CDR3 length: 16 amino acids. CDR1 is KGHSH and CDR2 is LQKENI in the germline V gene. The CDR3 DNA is TGTGCCAGCTCAGCTCTAACCCTCACCTCTGGAAACACCATATATTTT. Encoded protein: CASSALTLTSGNTIYF.

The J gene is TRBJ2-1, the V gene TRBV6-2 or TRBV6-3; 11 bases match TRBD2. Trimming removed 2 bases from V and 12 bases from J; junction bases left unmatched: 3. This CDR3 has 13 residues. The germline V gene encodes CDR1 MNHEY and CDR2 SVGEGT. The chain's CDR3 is CASSYGLAGGQFF. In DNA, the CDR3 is TGTGCCAGCAGTTACGGCCTAGCGGGAGGGCAGTTCTTC.

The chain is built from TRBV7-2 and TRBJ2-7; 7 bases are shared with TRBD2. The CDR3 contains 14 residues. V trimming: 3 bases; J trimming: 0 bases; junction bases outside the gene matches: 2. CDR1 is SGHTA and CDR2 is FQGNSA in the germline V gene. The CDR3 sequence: CASSFSSGSYEQYV. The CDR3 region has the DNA TGTGCCAGCAGCTTCTCTAGCGGCTCCTACGAGCAGTACGTC.

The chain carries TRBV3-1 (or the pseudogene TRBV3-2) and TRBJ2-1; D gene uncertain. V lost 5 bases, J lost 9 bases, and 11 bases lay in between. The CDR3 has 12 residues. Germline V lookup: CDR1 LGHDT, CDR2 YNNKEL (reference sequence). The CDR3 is CASSSLGREQFF. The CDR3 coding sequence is TGTGCCAGCAGCTCCCTTGGGCGTGAGCAGTTCTTC.

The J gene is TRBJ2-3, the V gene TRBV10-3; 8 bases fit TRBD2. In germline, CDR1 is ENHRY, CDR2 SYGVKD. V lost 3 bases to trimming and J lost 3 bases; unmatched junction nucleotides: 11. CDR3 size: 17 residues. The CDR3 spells CAISEQGLGPGTDTQYF. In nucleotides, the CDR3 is TGTGCCATCAGTGAACAGGGACTAGGTCCGGGGACAGATACGCAGTATTTT.

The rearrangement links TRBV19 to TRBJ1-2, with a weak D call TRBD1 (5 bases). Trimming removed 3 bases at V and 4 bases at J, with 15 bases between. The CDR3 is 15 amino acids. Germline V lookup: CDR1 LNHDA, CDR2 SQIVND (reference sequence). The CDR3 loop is CASSIFRDSIYGYTF. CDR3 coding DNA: TGTGCCAGTAGTATTTTTCGCGACAGTATCTATGGCTACACCTTC.

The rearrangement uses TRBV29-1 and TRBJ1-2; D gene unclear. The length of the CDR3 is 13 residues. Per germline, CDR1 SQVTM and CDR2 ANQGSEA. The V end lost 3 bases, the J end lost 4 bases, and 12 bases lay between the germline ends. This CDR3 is CSVDPYAIYGYTF. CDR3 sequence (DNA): TGCAGCGTTGACCCGTATGCGATCTATGGCTACACCTTC.

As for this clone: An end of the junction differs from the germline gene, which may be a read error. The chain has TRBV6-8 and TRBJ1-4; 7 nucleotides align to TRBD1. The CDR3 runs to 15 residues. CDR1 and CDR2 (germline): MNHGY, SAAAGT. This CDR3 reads CASSPQDRQNVKLFF. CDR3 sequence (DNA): TGTGCCAGCAGCCCCCAGGACAGGCAAAATGTAAAACTGTTTTTT.

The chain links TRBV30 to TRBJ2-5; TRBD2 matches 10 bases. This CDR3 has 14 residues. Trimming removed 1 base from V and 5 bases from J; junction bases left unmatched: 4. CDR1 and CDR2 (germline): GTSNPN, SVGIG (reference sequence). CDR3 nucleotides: TGTGCCTGGAGTGAACTAGCGGGATTTGAGACCCAGTACTTC. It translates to CAWSELAGFETQYF.

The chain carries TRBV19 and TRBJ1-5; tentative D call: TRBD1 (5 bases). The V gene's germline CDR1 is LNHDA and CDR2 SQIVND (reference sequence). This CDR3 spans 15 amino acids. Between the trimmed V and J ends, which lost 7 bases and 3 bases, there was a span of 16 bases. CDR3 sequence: CASTPRPGHNQPQHF. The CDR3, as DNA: TGTGCCAGTACCCCCCGGCCAGGGCACAATCAGCCCCAGCATTTT.

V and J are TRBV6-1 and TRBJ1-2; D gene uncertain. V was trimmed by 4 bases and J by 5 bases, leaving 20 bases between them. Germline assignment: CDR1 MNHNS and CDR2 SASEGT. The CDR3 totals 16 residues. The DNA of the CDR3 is TGTGCCAGCAGTGCCTTCACCGCCCGAGAGGGATATGGCTACACCTTC. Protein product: CASSAFTAREGYGYTF.

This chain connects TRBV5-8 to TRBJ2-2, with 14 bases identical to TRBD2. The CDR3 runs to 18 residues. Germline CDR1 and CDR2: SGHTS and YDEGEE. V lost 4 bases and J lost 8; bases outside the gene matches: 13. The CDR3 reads CASSPGLAGVVGVGELFF. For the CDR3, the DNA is TGTGCCAGCAGCCCGGGACTAGCGGGAGTCGTTGGGGTAGGGGAGCTGTTTTTT. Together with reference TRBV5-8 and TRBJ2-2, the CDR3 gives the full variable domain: EAGVTQSPTHLIKTRGQQATLRCSPISGHTSVYWYQQALGLGLQFLLWYDEGEERNRGNFPPRFSGRQFPNYSSELNVNALELEDSALYLCASSPGLAGVVGVGELFFGEGSRLTVL.

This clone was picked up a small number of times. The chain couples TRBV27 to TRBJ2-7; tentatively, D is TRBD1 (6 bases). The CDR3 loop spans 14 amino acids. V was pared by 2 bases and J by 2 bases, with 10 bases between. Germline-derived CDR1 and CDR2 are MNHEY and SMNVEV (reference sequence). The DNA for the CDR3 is TGTGCCAGCAGTTTAAGAGGGGGACCCTACGAGCAGTACGTC. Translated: CASSLRGGPYEQYV.

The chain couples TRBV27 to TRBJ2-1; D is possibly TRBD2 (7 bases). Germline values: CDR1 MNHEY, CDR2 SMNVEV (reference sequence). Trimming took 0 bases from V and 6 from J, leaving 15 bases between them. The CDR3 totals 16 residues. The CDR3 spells CASSLSPGGVSNEQFF. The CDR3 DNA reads TGTGCCAGCAGTTTATCTCCGGGGGGCGTGAGCAATGAGCAGTTCTTC.

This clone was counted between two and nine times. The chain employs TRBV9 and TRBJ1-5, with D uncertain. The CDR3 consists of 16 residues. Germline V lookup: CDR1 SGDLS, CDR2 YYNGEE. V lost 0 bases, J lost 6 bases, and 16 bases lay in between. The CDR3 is CASSVGPSGAGQPQHF. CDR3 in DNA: TGTGCCAGCAGCGTAGGGCCAAGCGGTGCGGGTCAGCCCCAGCATTTT.